Each of the 18 T cell receptor beta chains below was sequenced from the same sample in a study of T cell changes during pregnancy in multiple sclerosis. Only in-frame clones appear in the TCRdb table, and some are missing; sequencing was by immunoSEQ multiplex PCR. The table records around 49,000 clones, about 90% of them present only once. The sequences come from peripheral blood, collected after pregnancy. These receptors came from a female donor in good health, enrolled as a control in a pregnancy study.

This chain joins TRBV2 and TRBJ1-5; D gene ambiguous. Germline V gene sequence: CDR1 SNHLY, CDR2 FYNNEI. V was clipped by 2 bases and J by 1 base, with 9 bases between them. The CDR3 has 15 amino acids. The CDR3 protein is CASSESGPSNQPQHF. CDR3 bases: TGTGCCAGCAGTGAATCGGGTCCAAGCAATCAGCCCCAGCATTTT.

The CDR3 protein is CSGRTDYEQYF. CDR3 nucleotide sequence: TGCAGTGGAAGGACAGATTACGAGCAGTACTTC. This rearrangement joins TRBV20-1 to TRBJ2-7, with a weak D call TRBD1 (6 bases). The V and J ends lost 7 bases and 4 bases respectively, with 11 bases between them. CDR1 is DFQATT and CDR2 is SNEGSKA in the germline V gene (reference sequence). This CDR3 is built from 11 residues.

This clone has a single count. V gene TRBV9 combines with J gene TRBJ2-1; perhaps TRBD1 as D (7 bases). The length of the CDR3 is 16 residues. The ends were cut back, 4 bases at V and 6 bases at J, with 20 bases in the middle. Germline values: CDR1 SGDLS, CDR2 YYNGEE. CDR3: CASSLLPRGAGNEQFF. Written as DNA, the CDR3 is TGTGCCAGCAGCCTCCTACCCAGGGGGGCAGGCAATGAGCAGTTCTTC.

The gene calls are TRBV4-1 and TRBJ1-2; 8 bases map to TRBD1. The length of the CDR3 is 14 residues. Germline-derived CDR1 and CDR2 are MGHRA and YSYEKL. J was trimmed by 8 bases and V by 3 bases; bases with no gene match: 8. CDR3 nucleotides: TGCGCCAGCAGCCAGTCACAGGGGGGTATAGGCTACACCTTC. Protein sequence: CASSQSQGGIGYTF.

This chain connects TRBV7-6 to TRBJ2-7; 9 bases are a match to TRBD2. The CDR3 covers 16 residues. With 3 bases clipped from V and 6 bases from J, the junction kept 12 bases outside the gene matches. Germline V lookup: CDR1 SGHVS, CDR2 FNYEAQ. The CDR3, as DNA: TGTGCCAGCAGCTTTGGCGGGAGGGGGGCCCTAGGCGAGCAGTACTTC. This encodes CASSFGGRGALGEQYF.

The chain links TRBV21-1 to TRBJ1-2. TRBV21-1 is a pseudogene. This CDR3 region has 16 residues. In DNA form, the CDR3 reads TGTGCCAGCAGCCAAGGGGGGACTCAACTCAACTATGGCTACACCTTC. As protein: CASSQGGTQLNYGYTF.

This clone appeared a single time. The V call is TRBV30, the J call TRBJ2-1, with D perhaps TRBD2 (6 bases). Germline CDR1 is GTSNPN and CDR2 is SVGIG (reference sequence). The length of the CDR3 is 14 residues. Trimming shortened V by 5 bases and J by 4 bases, and 15 bases separated the two germline ends. The CDR3 coding sequence is TGTGCCTGGGCGGGGCCCCCCCTATACAATGAGCAGTTCTTC. Residues: CAWAGPPLYNEQFF. Combining the CDR3 with reference TRBV30 and TRBJ2-1 gives the whole variable domain SQTIHQWPATLVQPVGSPLSLECTVEGTSNPNLYWYRQAAGRGLQLLFYSVGIGQISSEVPQNLSASRPQDRQFILSSKKLLLSDSGFYLCAWAGPPLYNEQFFGPGTRLTVL.

The V call is TRBV30, the J call TRBJ2-7; 13 nucleotides align to TRBD2. CDR3 length: 16 residues. V gave up 4 bases and J gave up 1 base; unmatched junction bases: 7. Germline V gene data show CDR1 as GTSNPN and CDR2 as SVGIG (reference sequence). CDR3 in amino acids: CAWKVTSGGPSYEQYF. The CDR3 coding sequence is TGTGCCTGGAAGGTGACTAGCGGGGGGCCTTCCTACGAGCAGTACTTC.

The rearrangement uses TRBV7-2 and TRBJ1-6; TRBD1 agrees at 7 bases. Germline CDR1 SGHTA, CDR2 FQGNSA. V dropped 0 bases and J dropped 7; count of bases not matched to a gene: 9. The length of the CDR3 is 17 residues. The chain's CDR3 is CASSLATGPRGNSPLHF. The CDR3 bases are TGTGCCAGCAGCTTAGCGACAGGGCCCAGGGGGAATTCACCCCTCCACTTT.

V and J are TRBV5-1 and TRBJ2-1; 9 bases fit TRBD1. This CDR3 is 17 amino acids long. J was trimmed by 7 bases and V by 0 bases; bases with no gene match: 11. Germline V CDR1 and CDR2: SGHRS, YFSETQ. The CDR3 bases are TGCGCCAGCAGCTTGGGATCCGGGACAGGGAGTAGAAATGAGCAGTTCTTC. Encoded protein: CASSLGSGTGSRNEQFF.

The chain couples TRBV7-2 to TRBJ2-3; TRBD2 agrees at 15 bases. CDR3 size: 18 residues. Trimming took 5 bases from V and 1 from J; bases not matched to a gene: 7. Germline assignment: CDR1 SGHTA and CDR2 FQGNSA. This CDR3 reads CASSKGLAGGPGTDTQYF. In DNA form, the CDR3 reads TGTGCCAGCAGCAAAGGACTAGCGGGGGGGCCGGGCACAGATACGCAGTATTTT.

In DNA, the CDR3 is TGTGCCAGCAGCCGCGACAGAACAACTAATGAAAAACTGTTTTTT. Amino acid sequence: CASSRDRTTNEKLFF. The chain is built from TRBV5-4 and TRBJ1-4, with D possibly TRBD1 on 5 matching bases. Germline assignment: CDR1 SGHNT and CDR2 YYREEE (reference sequence). Trimming left V 4 bases short and J 0 bases short, with 10 bases between. The CDR3 runs to 15 residues.

This chain uses TRBV14 with TRBJ2-1; 10 nucleotides align to TRBD2. Germline CDR1 is SGHDN and CDR2 is FVKESK. The CDR3 spans 15 residues. Trimming cost V 2 bases and J 9 bases; bases outside gene matches: 7. The DNA for the CDR3 is TGTGCCAGCAGCCAAACTAGCGGGACGGCGAGTGAGCAGTTCTTC. Protein sequence: CASSQTSGTASEQFF.

The chain is built from TRBV5-4 and TRBJ2-1; 7 positions match TRBD2. The trim removed 1 base at V and 3 bases at J, leaving 4 bases unmatched. CDR3 length equals 15 residues. Germline V CDR1 and CDR2: SGHNT, YYREEE (reference sequence). CDR3 nucleotide sequence: TGTGCCAGCAGCTTGAGGGGAGGGCTCTACAATGAGCAGTTCTTC. Translating gives CASSLRGGLYNEQFF.

This clone was detected once. The rearrangement links TRBV29-1 to TRBJ1-1, with unresolved D. Trimming pared 1 base from V and 1 base from J, leaving 4 bases between. The germline V gene has CDR1 SQVTM and CDR2 ANQGSEA. This CDR3 contains 12 residues. The CDR3 nucleotides read TGCAGCGTTGAAGGAGGGAACACTGAAGCTTTCTTT. This sequence encodes CSVEGGNTEAFF. The full variable domain, completed using reference TRBV29-1 and TRBJ1-1, is SAVISQKPSRDICQRGTSLTIQCQVDSQVTMMFWYRQQPGQSLTLIATANQGSEATYESGFVIDKFPISRPNLTFSTLTVSNMSPEDSSIYLCSVEGGNTEAFFGQGTRLTVV.

The rearrangement joins TRBV18 to TRBJ1-5, with D unclear. The germline V gene encodes CDR1 KGHSH and CDR2 LQKENI. The CDR3 loop spans 15 amino acids. V lost 6 bases and J lost 4, with 16 bases in between. The CDR3 sequence: CASSRDPVPNQPQHF. The CDR3 DNA reads TGTGCCAGCTCGCGGGATCCAGTCCCTAATCAGCCCCAGCATTTT.

This clone was recorded a few times. The chain combines TRBV5-1 with TRBJ2-7; 10 bases are a match to TRBD2. V was clipped by 0 bases and J by 7 bases; unmatched bases: 7. Germline loops: CDR1 SGHRS, CDR2 YFSETQ. This CDR3 has 15 residues. The CDR3 DNA reads TGCGCCAGCAGCTTGGAAGCTAGCGGGAGAGATGAGCAGTACTTC. Protein sequence: CASSLEASGRDEQYF.

The chain has TRBV4-3 and TRBJ2-1; weak D call: TRBD1 (6 bases). V gave up 2 bases and J gave up 0 bases, with 8 bases separating them. CDR3 length: 15 residues. Germline lookup yields CDR1 LGHNA and CDR2 YSLEER. The CDR3 loop reads CASSQTGSSYNEQFF. As DNA, the CDR3 is TGCGCCAGCAGCCAAACAGGGAGCTCCTACAATGAGCAGTTCTTC.